The next 26 T cell receptor beta chains were all read from a single sample in a study of neurological immune-mediated disorders (dated 2019 in TCRdb). Receptors were amplified or captured by 5' RACE. Sequencing relied on an Illumina HiSeq 2500. TCRdb handled the public reads itself, with Q25 trimming in fastp and clone calling in MiXCR, and kept productive beta chains. One record per CDR3 amino acid sequence lists the most common genes and DNA. Within this sample are approximately 87,000 distinct CDR3 sequences, with less than 15% of them counted one time only. The ten largest clonotypes hold nearly 7% of the sample. Sequencing used PBMCs. These receptors all stem from a woman aged 45 to 65 in good health.

Turning to this clonotype: Given a much more abundant clone one base away, this may be a read error. The rearrangement uses TRBV20-1 and TRBJ1-1; D is undetermined. The length of the CDR3 is 13 residues. Germline CDR1 DFQATT, CDR2 SNEGSKA (reference sequence). The chain's CDR3 is CSASMYWNTKAFF. In DNA, the CDR3 is TGCAGTGCCTCCATGTATTGGAACACTAAAGCTTTCTTT.

This clonotype has at least ten counts. The chain employs TRBV20-1 and TRBJ2-1, with 12 bases aligning to TRBD2. V dropped 2 bases and J dropped 0; count of bases not matched to a gene: 5. Looked up from germline, CDR1 is DFQATT and CDR2 is SNEGSKA (reference sequence). The CDR3 runs to 17 residues. CDR3 region: CSARPTSGRSSYNEQFF. The CDR3 region has the DNA TGCAGTGCTAGACCAACTAGCGGGAGGAGCTCCTACAATGAGCAGTTCTTC.

This clonotype was seen ten or more times. V and J are TRBV4-2 and TRBJ2-2; TRBD2 matches 7 bases. V shed 4 bases and J 2 bases; nucleotides not matched to a gene: 7. This CDR3 comprises 16 residues. CDR1 is LGHNA, CDR2 YNFKEQ, per germline. CDR3 DNA sequence: TGTGCCAGCAGCCGGGAGGGGTCGGATAACACCGGGGAGCTGTTTTTT. Encoded protein: CASSREGSDNTGELFF.

This clonotype was recorded many times. V is TRBV20-1 and J is TRBJ2-7, with 9 bases matching TRBD2. This CDR3 has 13 residues. V was clipped by 6 bases and J by 2 bases; unmatched bases: 5. Germline V gene lookup returns CDR1 DFQATT and CDR2 SNEGSKA (reference sequence). The CDR3 DNA sequence: TGCAGTGCCCGTAGCGGGGGAACCTACGAGCAGTACTTC. This encodes CSARSGGTYEQYF.

This clonotype was observed at least ten times. Its ends do not fully match the called genes, so a read error is possible. The J gene is TRBJ2-1, the V gene TRBV7-2; D gene unclear. CDR3 size: 12 residues. Germline CDR1 and CDR2: SGHTA and FQGNSA. The CDR3 sequence is CVSSHGVSEQFF. DNA of the CDR3: TGTGTCAGCTCCCATGGGGTCAGTGAGCAGTTCTTC. Full variable domain (remainder filled in from reference TRBV7-2 and TRBJ2-1): GAGVSQSPSNKVTEKGKDVELRCDPISGHTALYWYRQSLGQGLEFLIYFQGNSAPDKSGLPSDRFSAERTGGSVSTLTIQRTQQEDSAVYLCVSSHGVSEQFFGPGTRLTVL.

This clonotype has more than one count but fewer than ten. The gene calls are TRBV9 and TRBJ2-7, with 8 bases aligning to TRBD2. The germline V gene encodes CDR1 SGDLS and CDR2 YYNGEE. The CDR3 has 16 amino acids. J was trimmed by 2 bases and V by 7 bases; bases with no gene match: 14. In DNA form, the CDR3 reads TGTGCCAGCGCCCGGGGGGGCTCTGATGTAACCTACGAGCAGTACTTC. Amino acids: CASARGGSDVTYEQYF.

There are many counts of this clonotype. The chain joins TRBV5-1 to TRBJ2-7; D remains unclear. The germline V and J ends were trimmed by 0 bases and 2 bases, with 18 bases remaining between them. The CDR3 is 17 amino acids. Germline CDR1 is SGHRS and CDR2 is YFSETQ. Here the CDR3 DNA reads TGCGCCAGCAGCTTGGGTCGTAGTCCGATTATTACCTACGAGCAGTACTTC. It is translated as CASSLGRSPIITYEQYF.

This clonotype was found many times. J is TRBJ1-4 and V is TRBV13; no reliable D call. V was pared by 3 bases and J by 4 bases, with 12 bases between. Germline loops: CDR1 PRHDT, CDR2 FYEKMQ (reference sequence). The CDR3 has 15 residues. CDR3 region: CASSFGRIDNEKLFF. The CDR3 DNA reads as TGTGCCAGCAGCTTCGGGCGGATAGATAATGAAAAACTGTTTTTT.

The rearrangement joins TRBV5-1 to TRBJ2-3, with D uncertain. The CDR3 runs 14 residues. Germline V gives CDR1 SGHRS, CDR2 YFSETQ. The V and J ends lost 0 bases and 3 bases respectively, with 8 bases between them. CDR3 residues: CASSLALGTDTQYF. The CDR3 DNA is TGCGCCAGCAGCTTGGCCTTGGGGACAGATACGCAGTATTTT.

This clonotype was observed many times. The chain combines TRBV28 with TRBJ1-5; weak D call: TRBD1 (5 bases). The CDR3 extends over 17 amino acids. CDR1 and CDR2 from the germline V gene are MDHEN and SYDVKM. Trimming took 5 bases from V and 2 from J, leaving 19 bases between them. CDR3 in amino acids: CASSPAGGGGGNQPQHF. Here the CDR3 DNA reads TGTGCCAGCAGTCCCGCGGGGGGGGGTGGGGGCAATCAGCCCCAGCATTTT.

The V and J genes are TRBV12-3 or TRBV12-4 and TRBJ1-5; D possibly corresponds to TRBD1 (5 bases). Between the trimmed V and J ends, which lost 8 bases and 10 bases, there was a span of 15 bases. This CDR3 spans 12 amino acids. The CDR3 protein is CASGRLGHPQHF. Written as DNA, the CDR3 is TGTGCCAGCGGGCGTTTGGGGCATCCCCAGCATTTT.

Comment on this clonotype: A read error is possible here, since a much larger clone lies one base away. The V and J genes are TRBV6-2 or TRBV6-3 and TRBJ2-1; 10 bases agree with TRBD2. Germline V gene sequence: CDR1 MNHEY, CDR2 SVGEGT. V shed 2 bases and J 5 bases; nucleotides not matched to a gene: 12. This CDR3 is built from 18 residues. The CDR3 region is CASSYLIQLAGSDNEQFF. The CDR3 DNA reads as TGTGCCAGCAGTTACCTTATCCAACTAGCGGGGTCAGACAATGAGCAGTTCTTC.

This clonotype was observed many times. This chain connects TRBV20-1 to TRBJ1-2; 7 bases map to TRBD1. The CDR3 length is 13 residues. Trimming took 1 base from V and 7 from J; bases not matched to a gene: 6. Germline V gene lookup returns CDR1 DFQATT and CDR2 SNEGSKA (reference sequence). The CDR3 nucleotides are TGCAGTGCTAGAGCGACAGGGTCCGGTGGCTACACCTTC. This translates into CSARATGSGGYTF.

In this sample, this clonotype turned up many times. The genes are TRBV27 and TRBJ1-3, with 8 bases that match TRBD1. With V trimmed by 5 bases and J by 1 base, 4 bases remained unmatched. Germline V gene data show CDR1 as MNHEY and CDR2 as SMNVEV (reference sequence). This CDR3 has 15 residues. CDR3 in amino acids: CASSPRQGSGNTIYF. As DNA, the CDR3 is TGTGCCAGCAGTCCCCGACAGGGGTCTGGAAACACCATATATTTT.

The genes are TRBV7-3 and TRBJ2-1; TRBD1 agrees at 9 bases. With 5 bases clipped from V and 9 bases from J, the junction kept 14 bases outside the gene matches. The germline V gene has CDR1 SGHTA and CDR2 FQGTGA. The CDR3 covers 16 residues. The CDR3 region is CASSIRPGQGWSEQFF. For the CDR3, the DNA is TGTGCCAGCAGCATCAGACCGGGACAGGGTTGGAGTGAGCAGTTCTTC.

This clonotype has a count of ten or more. The chain links TRBV12-3 or TRBV12-4 to TRBJ2-4; D possibly matches TRBD1 or TRBD2 (6 bases each). Trimming removed 3 bases from V and 9 bases from J, with 15 bases in between. The length of the CDR3 is 14 residues. The CDR3 bases are TGTGCCAGCAGTTTTGAGGGGGGAGAGGGCATTCAGTACTTC. This sequence encodes CASSFEGGEGIQYF.

This clonotype was recorded a few times. The chain couples TRBV28 to TRBJ2-5; D is undetermined. Germline V gene lookup returns CDR1 MDHEN and CDR2 SYDVKM. CDR3 length: 13 amino acids. V was clipped by 6 bases and J by 2 bases, with 10 bases between them. CDR3 nucleotides: TGTGCCAGCAGCCTCCGGCGACAAGAGACCCAGTACTTC. Translating it yields CASSLRRQETQYF.

This clonotype showed up many times. The chain carries TRBV5-1 and TRBJ1-3; 7 bases agree with TRBD1. Germline CDR1 and CDR2: SGHRS and YFSETQ. The CDR3 contains 15 residues. Trimming took 7 bases from V and 2 from J; bases not matched to a gene: 9. CDR3: CASRRSGTAGNTIYF. The CDR3 DNA follows: TGCGCCAGCCGGCGAAGCGGGACAGCTGGAAACACCATATATTTT. The complete variable domain, with remaining parts taken from reference TRBV5-1 and TRBJ1-3, reads KAGVTQTPRYLIKTRGQQVTLSCSPISGHRSVSWYQQTPGQGLQFLFEYFSETQRNKGNFPGRFSGRQFSNSRSEMNVSTLELGDSALYLCASRRSGTAGNTIYFGEGSWLTVV.

This clonotype was counted ten times or more. This sequence joins TRBV10-3 and TRBJ2-3; D gene uncertain. The germline CDR1 and CDR2 sequences are ENHRY and SYGVKD. V lost 7 bases, J lost 3 bases, and 11 bases lay in between. CDR3 size: 13 residues. CDR3 DNA sequence: TGTGCCATCATGGGCGTGGGTACAGATACGCAGTATTTT. This gives the protein CAIMGVGTDTQYF.

On this clonotype: This may arise from a read error, as a much more abundant clone is one base away. The rearrangement links TRBV18 to TRBJ2-1, with 8 bases aligning to TRBD1. CDR1 KGHSH and CDR2 LQKENI come from the germline V gene. This CDR3 comprises 14 residues. V shed 4 bases and J 9 bases; nucleotides not matched to a gene: 8. CDR3 region: CASSLSGQGAEQFF. The CDR3 DNA sequence: TGTGCCAGCTCACTGAGTGGACAGGGAGCTGAGCAGTTCTTC.

This clonotype was observed at least ten times. V usage is TRBV10-3 and J usage is TRBJ1-1, with 7 bases identical to TRBD1. Germline-derived CDR1 and CDR2 are ENHRY and SYGVKD. CDR3 length: 14 amino acids. J lost 7 bases, V lost 4 bases, and 9 bases had no gene match. CDR3 residues: CAISVEGGNVEAFF. The CDR3 region has the DNA TGTGCCATCAGTGTAGAAGGGGGCAACGTTGAAGCTTTCTTT.

This clonotype was detected ten times or more. The chain couples TRBV5-1 to TRBJ2-2; D unresolved. There are 14 residues in the CDR3. Per the germline V gene, CDR1 is SGHRS and CDR2 is YFSETQ. V was shortened by 0 bases and J by 2 bases, with 5 bases between the two germline ends. The CDR3 protein is CASSLVLNTGELFF. The CDR3 DNA follows: TGCGCCAGCAGCTTGGTCCTTAACACCGGGGAGCTGTTTTTT.

This clonotype has ten or more counts. This chain's CDR3 is CASSTSGQGRGEQYF. In DNA, the CDR3 is TGTGCCAGCAGTACATCGGGACAGGGGCGGGGGGAGCAGTACTTC. The rearrangement joins TRBV28 to TRBJ2-7, with 10 bases aligning to TRBD1. The CDR3 has 15 residues. The V and J ends lost 5 bases and 7 bases, in that order; junction bases with no gene match: 11. Germline CDR1 and CDR2: MDHEN and SYDVKM.

This clonotype came up many times. The chain combines TRBV25-1 with TRBJ2-3; D is possibly TRBD1 (6 bases). CDR3 length: 15 residues. The germline V and J ends were trimmed by 7 bases and 2 bases, with 16 bases remaining between them. From germline, CDR1 is MGHDK and CDR2 SYGVNS. The CDR3 spells CASTPVTGYTDTQYF. The CDR3 coding sequence is TGTGCCAGCACCCCAGTCACAGGGTACACAGATACGCAGTATTTT.

The table lists this clonotype with many counts. The V and J genes are TRBV12-3 or TRBV12-4 and TRBJ1-5; weak D call: TRBD1 (5 bases). The CDR3 totals 14 residues. Trimming stripped 7 bases from V and 5 bases from J, with 15 bases between. The CDR3 is CASTIKAGHQPQHF. The CDR3 bases are TGTGCCAGCACGATTAAAGCAGGGCATCAGCCCCAGCATTTT.

This clonotype has at least ten counts. At one of its ends the junction is not consistent with the germline gene, which may arise from a read error. The chain is built from TRBV14 and TRBJ2-1; D not resolved. The CDR3 consists of 14 residues. Germline V gene data show CDR1 as SGHDN and CDR2 as FVKESK. The CDR3 DNA reads TGCGCCAGCAGCCAAGATACATGGTACAATGAGCAGTTCTTC. Residues: CASSQDTWYNEQFF. The variable domain in full, with the rest retrieved from reference TRBV14 and TRBJ2-1, is EAGVTQFPSHSVIEKGQTVTLRCDPISGHDNLYWYRRVMGKEIKFLLHFVKESKQDESGMPNNRFLAERTGGTYSTLKVQPAELEDSGVYFCASSQDTWYNEQFFGPGTRLTVL.